The sequence of this T cell receptor beta chain was determined in a study of blood T cell repertoires in COVID-19. Study details: T cells, B-cell-depleted T cells, or PBMCs provided the cDNA or gDNA that served as material.

The CDR3 loop spans 14 amino acids. V was clipped by 6 bases and J by 2 bases; unmatched bases: 6. The germline gives CDR1 SNHLY, CDR2 FYNNEI. Data came from immunoSEQ multiplex PCR; TCRdb stores just in-frame clones and leaves some out. The repertoire holds a few hundred thousand clones, with 75% to 90% as singletons. This clone was counted a single time. Sequenced: PBMCs or T cells enriched from blood (not recorded which). The rearrangement links TRBV2 to TRBJ2-5; 7 bases align to TRBD2. The sequence was collected from a man younger than 40 who had recovered from COVID-19. The CDR3 DNA is TGTGCCAGCAGGGCCGGGACTAATCAAGAGACCCAGTACTTC. Translating it yields CASRAGTNQETQYF.